This T cell receptor (beta chain) was sequenced in a study of Ad26.COV2.S vaccination and SARS-CoV-2 variants. Here immunoSEQ multiplex PCR was the method, and the copy in TCRdb shows in-frame clones only, minus some. The sample has approximately 460,000 clones, roughly nine tenths seen once; the top ten hold roughly 1.7%. The treatment is: around 19 received Ad26.COV2.S at low or high dose, single or two shots; about 5 received placebo; per-sample allocation not given. Specimen acquisition occurred on day 63 following the initial vaccine or placebo injection. The sample here was peripheral blood, taken in a trial of Ad26.COV2.S vaccine versus placebo. The TCR originated in a person aged 18 to 65 who received the Ad26.COV2.S COVID-19 vaccine or a placebo.

The CDR3 bases are TGTGCCAGCAGCCAAGAGGACAGGTCGACCTATTTCTTC. Translation gives CASSQEDRSTYFF. V usage is TRBV14 and J usage is TRBJ2-1; 7 bases align to TRBD1. V trimming: 0 bases; J trimming: 16 bases; junction bases outside the gene matches: 9. CDR3 length: 13 residues. Looked up from germline, CDR1 is SGHDN and CDR2 is FVKESK.